Listed below are T cell receptor beta chains from one sample, sequenced in a study of CD8+CD57+ T cells in acquired aplastic anemia. TCRdb analysed the reads with MiXCR anew, one entry per CDR3 protein. Of some 92,000 distinct CDR3 sequences listed, around two thirds are singletons. The specimen was sorted CD4+, CD8+, or CD8+CD57+ T cells (not recorded which) from PBMCs. Receptors originate from a human donor with aplastic anemia. Each CDR3 is given with its conserved first and last residue. D genes are given only for firm matches. Clone size appears in some rows only: once, few, many, or a class for an expanded clone.

D gene | clone size | J gene | V gene | CDR3 length | CDR3 protein | CDR3 DNA
NA | once | TRBJ2-3 | TRBV6-1 | 13 | CALWRFSTDTQYF | TGTGCCCTGTGGCGTTTCAGCACAGATACGCAGTATTTT
TRBD1 | NA | TRBJ2-7 | TRBV7-3 | 13 | CASRTGGAYEQYF | TGTGCCAGCAGAACAGGGGGCGCCTACGAGCAGTACTTC
NA | once | TRBJ1-3 | TRBV29-1 | 13 | CSVVLLAGNTIYF | TGCAGCGTTGTGTTACTGGCCGGAAACACCATATATTTT
TRBD1 | NA | TRBJ1-5 | TRBV2 | 14 | CASSDDRVFQPQHF | TGTGCCAGCAGTGATGACAGGGTATTTCAGCCCCAGCATTTT
NA | NA | TRBJ2-3 | TRBV2 | 10 | CASSGYTQYF | TGTGCCAGCAGTGGATATACGCAGTATTTT
NA | NA | TRBJ2-1 | TRBV10-3 | 13 | CAISPAGNNEQFF | TGTGCCATCAGCCCGGCAGGAAACAATGAGCAGTTCTTC
NA | NA | TRBJ2-7 | TRBV4-3 | 14 | CASSQGFSSYEQYF | TGCGCCAGCAGCCAAGGATTCAGCTCCTACGAGCAGTACTTC
NA | NA | TRBJ2-1 | TRBV6-2/TRBV6-3 | 16 | CASSSRVRDTYNEQFF | TGTGCCAGCAGTTCCCGTGTCCGGGACACCTACAATGAGCAGTTCTTC
TRBD2 | NA | TRBJ2-1 | TRBV25-1 | 15 | CASSPGLAGYNEQFF | TGTGCCAGCAGCCCGGGACTAGCGGGATACAATGAGCAGTTCTTC
NA | NA | TRBJ2-7 | TRBV2 | 11 | CASSGRVEQYF | TGTGCCAGCAGTGGGAGGGTCGAGCAGTACTTC